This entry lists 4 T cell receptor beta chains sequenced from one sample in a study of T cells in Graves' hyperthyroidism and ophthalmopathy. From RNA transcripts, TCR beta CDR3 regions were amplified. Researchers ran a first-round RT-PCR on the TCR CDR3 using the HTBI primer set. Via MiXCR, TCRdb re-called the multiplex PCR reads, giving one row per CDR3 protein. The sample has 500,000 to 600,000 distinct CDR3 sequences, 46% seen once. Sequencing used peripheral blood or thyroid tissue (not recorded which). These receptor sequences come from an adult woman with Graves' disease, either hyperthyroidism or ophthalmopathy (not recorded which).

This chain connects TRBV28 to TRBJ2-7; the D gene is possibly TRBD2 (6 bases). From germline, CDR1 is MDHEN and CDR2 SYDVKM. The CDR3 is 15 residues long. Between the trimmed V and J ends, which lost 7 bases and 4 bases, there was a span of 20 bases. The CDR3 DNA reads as TGTGCCAGCATCTTTGGGGCACAAGGGAGGTACGAGCAGTACTTC. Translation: CASIFGAQGRYEQYF.

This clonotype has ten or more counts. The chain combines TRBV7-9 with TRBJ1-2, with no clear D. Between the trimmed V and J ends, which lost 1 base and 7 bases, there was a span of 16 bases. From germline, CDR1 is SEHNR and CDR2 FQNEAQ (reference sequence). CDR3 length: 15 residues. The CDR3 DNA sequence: TGTGCCAGCAGCTTAGTCGGGCGTGCGTTCAGTGGCTACACCTTC. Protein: CASSLVGRAFSGYTF.

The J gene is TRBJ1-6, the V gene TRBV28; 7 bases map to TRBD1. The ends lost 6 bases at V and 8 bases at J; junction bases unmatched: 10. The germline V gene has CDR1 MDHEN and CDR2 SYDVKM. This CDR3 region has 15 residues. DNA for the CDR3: TGTGCCAGCAGCTCAGGAAACAGGGGATATTCACCCCTCCACTTT. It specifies CASSSGNRGYSPLHF.

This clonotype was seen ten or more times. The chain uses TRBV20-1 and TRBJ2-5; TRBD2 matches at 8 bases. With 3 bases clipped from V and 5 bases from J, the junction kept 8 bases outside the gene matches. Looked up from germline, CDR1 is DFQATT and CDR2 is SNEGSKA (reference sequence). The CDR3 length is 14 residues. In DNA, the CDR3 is TGCAGTGCTAGTAACCGGGAGGGCTGGGAGACCCAGTACTTC. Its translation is CSASNREGWETQYF.